This TCR beta chain came from a study of blood T cells in healthy people across ages. About the research overall: About one barcoded TCR beta cDNA was captured per two T cells. Study-wide results and limits: Because donor CMV status was unknown, expanded clonotype changes were possibly confounded.

This CDR3 comprises 18 residues. Trimming removed 0 bases at V and 0 bases at J, with 12 bases between. The germline gives CDR1 SGHVS, CDR2 FQNEAQ. It was with a sample-barcoded 5' primer and a J-beta primer mix that a second PCR of roughly 7 to 12 cycles was run. TCRdb re-called the 5' RACE reads with MiXCR, one entry per CDR3 protein. In the table there are about 780,000 distinct CDR3 sequences, 46% of which are singletons. Regarding this clonotype: Its antigen is as yet unknown.

Source material: blood. V gene TRBV7-8 combines with J gene TRBJ2-6, with D possibly being TRBD1 (5 bases). This sequence was found in a man of 80 years or more in good health. The CDR3: CASSLAGVDLSGANVLTF. DNA of the CDR3: TGTGCCAGCAGCTTAGCAGGGGTAGACCTCTCTGGGGCCAACGTCCTGACTTTC.